This entry concerns a single T cell receptor beta chain. What it binds is not known. Trimming took off 3 bases at V and 4 bases at J, with 4 bases between the two ends. Per the germline V gene, CDR1 is SGHTA and CDR2 is FQGNSA. This CDR3 is built from 12 residues. The data are from a study of CD8+ T cells in alopecia areata. Findings and limits, study-wide: In scalp, tofacitinib significantly decreased clonality and expanded CD8+ clones among the top 100. Just one nonresponder means the tie between baseline CD8+ expansion and response stays uncertain.

As to treatment: oral pan-JAK inhibitor, 5-10 mg twice daily. The study team obtained lesional scalp punch biopsies and peripheral blood from alopecia areata patients. Separation by sorting yielded CD4+ and CD8+ T cells from PBMCs. Sequencing used cDNA as its template, made by extracting RNA and reverse transcribing it. TCRdb keeps only in-frame clones here, not all; method: immunoSEQ multiplex PCR. The sample lists approximately 210,000 clones; more than 60% were seen once. The sequence was collected from a human donor with alopecia areata. The J gene is TRBJ1-5, the V gene TRBV7-2; D unclear. This specimen consisted of CD4+ T cells sorted from blood, obtained between weeks 43 and 45, from a patient treated with tofacitinib. The CDR3 sequence: CASSLLNQPQHF. The DNA for the CDR3 is TGTGCCAGCAGCTTGCTTAATCAGCCCCAGCATTTT.